This T cell receptor beta chain was recovered during a study of blood T cell repertoires in COVID-19. Comments on this clone: Other DNA sequences within the sample encode an identical CDR3.

The assay was immunoSEQ multiplex PCR, and TCRdb's table has in-frame clones only and misses some. The sample yields over 110,000 clones, approximately 87% seen once. V dropped 4 bases and J dropped 3 bases, with 4 bases sitting between them. Germline V gene sequence: CDR1 MDHEN, CDR2 SYDVKM. This CDR3 has 11 amino acids. This receptor was identified in a man aged 45-65 years in a cohort exposed to, infected with or recovered from COVID-19 (not recorded which). Material: PBMCs or T cells enriched from blood (not recorded which). The chain has TRBV28 and TRBJ2-7; D gene uncertain. The CDR3 nucleotides read TGTGCCAGCAGTTCCAACTACGAGCAGTACTTC. Residues: CASSSNYEQYF.